A single sample gave rise to the 8 T cell receptor beta chains below, sequenced in a study of T cell responses to AZD1222 COVID-19 vaccine. Assay used: immunoSEQ multiplex PCR; TCRdb lists only in-frame clones, some missing. The sample includes approximately 130,000 clones, 80% to 95% of them seen just once. The sequenced sample was peripheral blood, obtained on day 0 of AZD1222 vaccination. The receptors were sampled from an adult in good health.

CDR3 amino acids: CASHGGTNHNEQFF. The CDR3 coding sequence is TGTGCCAGCCACGGCGGGACGAACCACAATGAGCAGTTCTTC. V usage is TRBV19 and J usage is TRBJ2-1, with D tentatively TRBD2 (6 bases). Germline V gene sequence: CDR1 LNHDA, CDR2 SQIVND (reference sequence). The CDR3 covers 14 residues. The V and J ends lost 9 bases and 5 bases respectively, with 17 bases between them.

V gene TRBV28 combines with J gene TRBJ1-4, with D unresolved. CDR1 is MDHEN, CDR2 SYDVKM, per germline. This CDR3 region has 14 residues. The V and J ends lost 5 bases and 11 bases respectively, with 18 bases between them. The CDR3: CASSAGSTLGKLFF. In nucleotides, the CDR3 is TGTGCCAGCAGTGCCGGGTCGACCTTAGGGAAACTGTTTTTT.

The J gene is TRBJ1-5, the V gene TRBV27; D might be TRBD1 (6 bases). Germline CDR1 and CDR2: MNHEY and SMNVEV (reference sequence). Deletions cut 7 bases from V and 0 bases from J, with 13 bases between. This CDR3 spans 15 amino acids. The CDR3 DNA is TGTGCCAGCAAAACGGGACAATATAGCAATCAGCCCCAGCATTTT. Translation: CASKTGQYSNQPQHF.

The chain couples TRBV29-1 to TRBJ1-1; D unclear. The CDR3 totals 13 residues. Germline CDR1 is SQVTM and CDR2 is ANQGSEA. Between the trimmed V and J ends, which lost 4 bases and 2 bases, there was a span of 11 bases. The CDR3 coding sequence is TGCAGCGTTGGCCCCGGACTCAACACTGAAGCTTTCTTT. It yields the protein CSVGPGLNTEAFF. Together with reference TRBV29-1 and TRBJ1-1, the CDR3 gives the full variable domain: SAVISQKPSRDICQRGTSLTIQCQVDSQVTMMFWYRQQPGQSLTLIATANQGSEATYESGFVIDKFPISRPNLTFSTLTVSNMSPEDSSIYLCSVGPGLNTEAFFGQGTRLTVV.

V is TRBV11-3 and J is TRBJ2-1; 7 bases match TRBD2. Germline CDR1 SGHNT, CDR2 YENEEA. Trimming took 5 bases from V and 9 from J; bases not matched to a gene: 13. The CDR3 totals 15 residues. The CDR3 here is CASSPGSGGSSEQFF. DNA for the CDR3: TGTGCCAGCAGCCCGGGTTCGGGCGGGAGTAGTGAGCAGTTCTTC.

This clone was seen only once. The gene calls are TRBV3-1 (or the pseudogene TRBV3-2) and TRBJ2-3; TRBD2 aligns across 14 bases. Germline V gene sequence: CDR1 LGHDT, CDR2 YNNKEL (reference sequence). This CDR3 has 16 residues. V lost 4 bases and J lost 7; bases outside the gene matches: 7. The CDR3 loop reads CASSLTGTSGSHTQYF. The DNA for the CDR3 is TGTGCCAGCAGCCTGACCGGGACTAGCGGGAGCCATACGCAGTATTTT.

This clone was observed once. The chain couples TRBV7-2 to TRBJ1-1; tentatively, D is TRBD1 (6 bases). Trimming pared 1 base from V and 4 bases from J, leaving 10 bases between. Germline CDR1 SGHTA, CDR2 FQGNSA. CDR3 length: 14 residues. The CDR3 protein is CASSLERGATEAFF. CDR3 nucleotide sequence: TGTGCCAGCAGCTTAGAAAGGGGGGCCACTGAAGCTTTCTTT. Full variable domain (remainder filled in from reference TRBV7-2 and TRBJ1-1): GAGVSQSPSNKVTEKGKDVELRCDPISGHTALYWYRQSLGQGLEFLIYFQGNSAPDKSGLPSDRFSAERTGGSVSTLTIQRTQQEDSAVYLCASSLERGATEAFFGQGTRLTVV.

V is TRBV6-5 and J is TRBJ1-3; D gene unclear. CDR3 size: 16 residues. V was cut by 3 bases and J by 0 bases, with 12 bases left in between. Germline values: CDR1 MNHEY, CDR2 SVGAGI. The CDR3 DNA is TGTGCCAGCAGTTATACAGCCAGAGACTCTGGAAACACCATATATTTT. This encodes CASSYTARDSGNTIYF.